This T cell receptor (beta chain) was identified during a study of T cell changes during pregnancy in multiple sclerosis. The CDR3 is 14 amino acids. Per the germline V gene, CDR1 is SGDLS and CDR2 is YYNGEE. Trimming removed 0 bases from V and 6 bases from J, with 11 bases in between. Using immunoSEQ multiplex PCR, the repertoire was profiled, and TCRdb retains in-frame clones only, with some absent. The sample lists under 150,000 clones; roughly 97% were seen once. This receptor was obtained from a female donor with multiple sclerosis, enrolled in a pregnancy study. The rearrangement joins TRBV9 to TRBJ2-3; a weak D match, TRBD1 (5 bases). Sample: peripheral blood, taken after pregnancy. Written as DNA, the CDR3 is TGTGCCAGCAGCGTAGACAGGAGTAGGGATACGCAGTATTTT. This encodes CASSVDRSRDTQYF.